This T cell receptor beta chain was documented in a study of blood T cell repertoires in COVID-19. The wider study: PBMCs, B-cell-depleted T cells, or T cells were the source of the cDNA or gDNA that made up the material.

In terms of age and location, participants ranged from roughly 18 to 90 years and lived in under 30 US areas. Clinical history as reported by participants underpinned cohort assignment. Assay used: immunoSEQ multiplex PCR; TCRdb lists only in-frame clones, some missing. Among some 400,000 clones listed, 80% to 90% were seen once. The V gene's germline CDR1 is LNHDA and CDR2 SQIVND (reference sequence). Germline trimming cut 5 bases from V and 6 bases from J; bases unmatched to any gene: 9. The CDR3 length is 14 residues. The rearrangement links TRBV19 to TRBJ1-2; TRBD1 matches at 7 bases. Sequencing was performed on PBMCs or T cells enriched from blood (not recorded which). The clonotype comes from a man younger than 45 who had recovered from COVID-19. The CDR3 bases are TGTGCCAGTAGTCCTGTTGAGGGGGCAGATGGCTACACCTTC. Amino acids: CASSPVEGADGYTF.